This T cell receptor (beta chain) was captured by sequencing in a study of T cells in Graves' hyperthyroidism and ophthalmopathy. Whole-study findings and limits: It was a median roughly 6.5 months before onset that the model predicted ophthalmopathy.

CDR1 is SEHNR and CDR2 is FQNEAQ in the germline V gene (reference sequence). J gave up 10 bases and V 5 bases, and 10 bases lay outside the gene matches. There are 15 residues in the CDR3. The table lists this clonotype with many counts. The antigen is not known. Authors of the study amplified TCR beta CDR3 regions from RNA transcripts. A set of HTBI primers served as the primers for a first-round RT-PCR of the TCR CDR3. TCRdb ran MiXCR on the multiplex PCR reads and lists one entry per CDR3 protein. In the table there are hundreds of thousands of distinct CDR3 sequences, 14% to 15% of which are singletons. Thyroid ultrasound, orbital computed tomography, clinical symptoms, and serum thyroxine and TRAb underpinned diagnoses. Source material for PBMCs was 9 to 10 ml fresh peripheral blood.

This TCR came from a man between 18 and 29 years old with Graves' ophthalmopathy. Material for sequencing was blood. The chain links TRBV7-9 to TRBJ2-1, with TRBD1 matching over 11 bases. The CDR3 nucleotides read TGTGCCAGCAGCCCCGGGACAGGGGGAGAGGTCGAGCAGTTCTTC. Its translation: CASSPGTGGEVEQFF.